The sequence of this T cell receptor (beta chain) was determined in a study of shared clonotypes between healthy human individuals. Findings and limits, study-wide: Generation probabilities were higher for clonotypes shared across all four sorted-subset donors than for unshared ones.

Naivety among CD8 cells was defined by CD45RO negativity and positive CCR7 selection, thereby excluding terminally differentiated effector memory CD45RA+ cells. To note about this clone: The antigen remains unidentified.

Germline CDR1 SGHAT, CDR2 FQNNGV. The CDR3 covers 14 residues. Trimming pared 3 bases from V and 1 base from J, leaving 10 bases between. Assay: immunoSEQ multiplex PCR; the TCRdb copy retains only in-frame clones and omits some. The sample lists some 2,000,000 clones, about 95% occurring once. The sample taken for sequencing was naive CD8+ T cells sorted from blood. This TCR derives from a man younger than 35 in good health. The V gene is TRBV11-2, the J gene TRBJ2-7, with a possible D match to TRBD2 (5 bases). CDR3 sequence: CASSFEGPSYEQYF. The CDR3 DNA reads TGTGCCAGCAGCTTCGAGGGCCCTTCCTACGAGCAGTACTTC.